This TCR beta chain was recorded in a study of T cells in Graves' hyperthyroidism and ophthalmopathy. Thyroid ultrasound, orbital computed tomography, clinical symptoms, and serum thyroxine and TRAb underpinned diagnoses. CDR3 size: 14 residues. V lost 3 bases to trimming and J lost 6 bases, with 12 bases between them. Germline CDR1 SGHTA, CDR2 FQGNSA. RNA transcripts were the template for amplifying TCR beta CDR3 regions. A first-round RT-PCR of the TCR CDR3 used the HTBI primer set. MiXCR, applied by TCRdb to the multiplex PCR reads, yields one record per CDR3 protein. Of about 500,000 distinct CDR3 sequences listed, roughly 15% were seen once; the top ten hold roughly 29%.

The chain carries TRBV7-2 and TRBJ1-5; D remains unclear. The source of this sequence is a woman in her twenties or thirties with Graves' ophthalmopathy. Sequencing was carried out using blood. The CDR3 loop is CASSFSPDGQPQHF. The CDR3 coding sequence is TGTGCCAGCAGCTTTAGCCCGGACGGTCAGCCCCAGCATTTT. The full variable domain, with the rest looked up from reference TRBV7-2 and TRBJ1-5, is GAGVSQSPSNKVTEKGKDVELRCDPISGHTALYWYRQSLGQGLEFLIYFQGNSAPDKSGLPSDRFSAERTGGSVSTLTIQRTQQEDSAVYLCASSFSPDGQPQHFGDGTRLSIL.